Each of the 29 T cell receptor beta chains below was sequenced from the same sample in a study of blood T cell repertoires in COVID-19. TCRdb keeps only in-frame clones here, not all; method: immunoSEQ multiplex PCR. The sample shows hundreds of thousands of clones, under 85% of them seen only once. Sequencing was performed on peripheral blood. The receptor set was obtained from a woman in her 30s with COVID-19, enrolled during active disease.

V is TRBV29-1 and J is TRBJ1-4, with D perhaps TRBD1 (5 bases). V was cut by 7 bases and J by 9 bases, with 21 bases left in between. The CDR3 runs 14 residues. Germline CDR1 SQVTM, CDR2 ANQGSEA. CDR3 nucleotides: TGCAGCGCTACCGCCGGGGGAGGCAGCAAAAAACTGTTTTTT. Translation: CSATAGGGSKKLFF.

The chain joins TRBV9 to TRBJ2-1; no reliable D call. This CDR3 region has 14 residues. Germline-derived CDR1 and CDR2 are SGDLS and YYNGEE. The V and J ends lost 2 bases and 3 bases respectively, with 9 bases between them. CDR3 sequence (DNA): TGTGCCAGCAGCGTTGGTAGTGGCTACAATGAGCAGTTCTTC. Amino acids: CASSVGSGYNEQFF.

The genes are TRBV5-4 and TRBJ2-3; TRBD2 is a possible D gene (7 bases). The V and J ends lost 5 bases and 6 bases respectively, with 13 bases between them. CDR1 is SGHNT and CDR2 is YYREEE in the germline V gene (reference sequence). The CDR3 is 13 residues long. The CDR3 sequence: CASSSAGADTQYF. CDR3 nucleotide sequence: TGTGCCAGCAGTTCTGCGGGGGCTGATACGCAGTATTTT.

J is TRBJ1-6 and V is TRBV6-6, with 7 bases aligning to TRBD1. The junction had 8 bases not matched to a gene; V was cut back by 6 bases and J by 0 bases. Germline-derived CDR1 and CDR2 are MNHNY and SVGAGI (reference sequence). The CDR3 runs to 17 residues. The CDR3 nucleotides read TGTGCCAGCAGACGACAGGGAACCGGCTCCTATAATTCACCCCTCCACTTT. Translating gives CASRRQGTGSYNSPLHF.

This clone was seen only a few times. The CDR3 DNA reads as TGTGCCAGCAGCTTAGTTGGTAGCTTTAGCTCCTACAATGAGCAGTTCTTC. Translated: CASSLVGSFSSYNEQFF. The J gene is TRBJ2-1, the V gene TRBV11-2; D is unresolved. Germline V CDR1 and CDR2: SGHAT, FQNNGV. This CDR3 region has 17 residues. V was trimmed by 1 base and J by 0 bases, leaving 13 bases between them.

CDR3 nucleotides: TGTGCCAGCAGCCAAGATCTTGTACAGGGCGCGGAGACCCAGTACTTC. It codes for CASSQDLVQGAETQYF. V gene TRBV14 combines with J gene TRBJ2-5; weak D call: TRBD1 (6 bases). The CDR3 consists of 16 residues. The germline CDR1 and CDR2 sequences are SGHDN and FVKESK. V was clipped by 0 bases and J by 5 bases, with 16 bases between them.

Concerning this clone: Germline and junction disagree at one end, which may indicate a read error. The V call is TRBV5-5, the J call TRBJ2-3; 7 bases map to TRBD1. This CDR3 has 14 residues. The germline CDR1 and CDR2 sequences are SGHKS and YYEKEE (reference sequence). CDR3 loop: CASSLGQSTDTQYF. The CDR3, as DNA: TGTGCCAGCAGTTTGGGACAGAGCACAGATACGCAGTATTTT.

This rearrangement joins TRBV28 to TRBJ2-3; 7 nucleotides align to TRBD2. The trim removed 7 bases at V and 0 bases at J, leaving 16 bases unmatched. This CDR3 spans 18 amino acids. CDR1 is MDHEN and CDR2 is SYDVKM in the germline V gene. CDR3: CASNFPSTLRGSTDTQYF. The CDR3 nucleotides read TGTGCCAGCAATTTCCCATCGACGTTGCGGGGGAGCACAGATACGCAGTATTTT.

In its sample, this clone was seen once. The J gene is TRBJ2-7, the V gene TRBV7-3; maybe TRBD2 (5 bases). Trimming pared 5 bases from V and 2 bases from J, leaving 10 bases between. The CDR3 is made up of 13 amino acids. Germline CDR1 and CDR2: SGHTA and FQGTGA. In DNA, the CDR3 is TGTGCCAGCAGCCCCTCGGGGACCTACGAGCAGTACTTC. Translating it yields CASSPSGTYEQYF.

The J gene is TRBJ2-7, the V gene TRBV5-6, with 9 bases matching TRBD2. The CDR3 is 15 residues long. Trimming cost V 3 bases and J 4 bases; bases outside gene matches: 8. Looked up from germline, CDR1 is SGHDT and CDR2 is YYEEEE. The CDR3 DNA sequence: TGTGCCAGCAGCTGGGAGCCTAGCGGGGCTTACGAGCAGTACTTC. It encodes CASSWEPSGAYEQYF.

This clone was found a few times. V gene TRBV30 combines with J gene TRBJ2-1, with D possibly TRBD2 on 5 matching bases. V lost 2 bases to trimming and J lost 0 bases, with 11 bases between them. Germline V lookup: CDR1 GTSNPN, CDR2 SVGIG (reference sequence). The CDR3 runs 15 residues. The CDR3 bases are TGTGCCTGGAGTCCTGGACGGGGCTCCTACAATGAGCAGTTCTTC. It is translated as CAWSPGRGSYNEQFF.

The V and J genes are TRBV5-3 and TRBJ2-6; 7 bases are a match to TRBD1. TRBV5-3 is noted as an ORF with a role that remains uncertain. This CDR3 has 18 amino acids. Trimming at V came to 4 bases and at J to 2 bases, leaving 12 bases not matched to a gene. Here the CDR3 DNA reads TGTGCCAGAAGCAGCTACAGGGGTGACGTAGCTGGGGCCAACGTCCTGACTTTC. The encoded protein is CARSSYRGDVAGANVLTF.

This chain links TRBV6-2 or TRBV6-3 with TRBJ2-5; TRBD2 matches 10 bases. Germline V gene lookup returns CDR1 MNHEY and CDR2 SVGEGT. Unmatched junction bases numbered 6, after V lost 4 bases and J lost 4 bases. This CDR3 contains 15 residues. The CDR3 loop is CASSLTWTSGETQYF. The CDR3 bases are TGTGCCAGCAGTTTAACATGGACTAGCGGAGAGACCCAGTACTTC.

This clone was observed once. The chain has TRBV27 and TRBJ2-1; D remains unclear. Germline assignment: CDR1 MNHEY and CDR2 SMNVEV (reference sequence). This CDR3 is 16 amino acids long. Trimming stripped 1 base from V and 2 bases from J, with 12 bases between. This chain's CDR3 is CASSLWAPITYNEQFF. In nucleotides, the CDR3 is TGTGCCAGCAGTTTATGGGCCCCAATCACCTACAATGAGCAGTTCTTC.

The V call is TRBV19, the J call TRBJ1-2, with D perhaps matching TRBD1 (6 bases). V lost 6 bases, J lost 7 bases, and 15 bases lay in between. Germline CDR1 is LNHDA and CDR2 is SQIVND (reference sequence). CDR3 length equals 13 residues. CDR3: CASSPQGIGGYTF. DNA for the CDR3: TGTGCCAGTAGCCCACAGGGAATTGGTGGCTACACCTTC.

The chain is built from TRBV7-2 and TRBJ2-7; 8 bases align to TRBD1. There are 15 residues in the CDR3. CDR1 and CDR2 (germline): SGHTA, FQGNSA. Trimming at V came to 1 base and at J to 5 bases, leaving 7 bases not matched to a gene. The chain's CDR3 is CASSLGQGIVHEQYF. The CDR3 DNA reads as TGTGCCAGCAGCTTAGGACAGGGGATAGTCCACGAGCAGTACTTC.

The V call is TRBV30, the J call TRBJ2-1; the match to TRBD2 covers 8 bases. The ends lost 0 bases at V and 10 bases at J; junction bases unmatched: 11. CDR1 is GTSNPN, CDR2 SVGIG, per germline (reference sequence). This CDR3 has 15 residues. In DNA, the CDR3 is TGTGCCTGGAGTGTACCTCGGGGGGGCCTTAGGGAGCAGTTCTTC. Translated: CAWSVPRGGLREQFF.

The rearrangement links TRBV7-3 to TRBJ1-2, with 9 bases lining up with TRBD1. The CDR3 sequence is 15 residues long. V lost 5 bases, J lost 6 bases, and 10 bases stayed unmatched. Per germline, CDR1 SGHTA and CDR2 FQGTGA. CDR3 loop: CASSASGTGRHGYTF. Written as DNA, the CDR3 is TGTGCCAGCAGCGCATCCGGGACAGGGAGACATGGCTACACCTTC.

This clone occurred a few times. The chain combines TRBV4-3 with TRBJ1-2; D is unclear. V dropped 0 bases and J dropped 5 bases, with 16 bases sitting between them. Germline CDR1 reads LGHNA; CDR2 reads YSLEER. This CDR3 has 16 residues. The CDR3 DNA reads as TGCGCCAGCAGCCAAGATCAGGCCCCGGGAGAATATGGCTACACCTTC. Translated: CASSQDQAPGEYGYTF.

The chain employs TRBV11-2 and TRBJ2-2; no firm D call. The V and J ends lost 3 bases and 0 bases respectively, with 5 bases between them. The CDR3 spans 14 residues. In germline, CDR1 is SGHAT, CDR2 FQNNGV. The CDR3 DNA follows: TGTGCCAGCAGCTTCTCCGCGAACACCGGGGAGCTGTTTTTT. Amino acids: CASSFSANTGELFF.

This rearrangement joins TRBV10-3 to TRBJ2-7; 8 nucleotides agree with TRBD2. The CDR3 consists of 17 residues. Germline V gives CDR1 ENHRY, CDR2 SYGVKD. V trimming: 4 bases; J trimming: 2 bases; junction bases outside the gene matches: 13. CDR3 residues: CAISASRTSSPAYEQYF. The DNA of the CDR3 is TGTGCCATCAGTGCATCCCGGACTAGCTCTCCTGCCTACGAGCAGTACTTC.

The chain couples TRBV28 to TRBJ1-1, with a tentative D call TRBD1 (5 bases). Germline loops: CDR1 MDHEN, CDR2 SYDVKM. CDR3 length: 15 residues. V shed 6 bases and J shed 0 bases, with 14 bases lying between them. The CDR3 region has the DNA TGTGCCAGCAGCCGCTTCGGACAATTGAACACTGAAGCTTTCTTT. Its protein product is CASSRFGQLNTEAFF.

This rearrangement joins TRBV18 to TRBJ2-5; D possibly corresponds to TRBD1 (5 bases). The length of the CDR3 is 15 residues. The V end lost 3 bases, the J end lost 1 base, and 12 bases lay between the germline ends. The germline CDR1 and CDR2 sequences are KGHSH and LQKENI. The CDR3 protein is CASSPLGRTQETQYF. The CDR3 DNA follows: TGTGCCAGCTCACCTTTGGGGCGGACCCAAGAGACCCAGTACTTC.

The V and J genes are TRBV29-1 and TRBJ2-1, with a tentative D call TRBD1 (7 bases). Germline CDR1 SQVTM, CDR2 ANQGSEA. The CDR3 sequence is 15 residues long. V lost 1 base, J lost 5 bases, and 15 bases lay in between. This CDR3 is CSVEAGDREDNEQFF. The CDR3 DNA reads TGCAGCGTTGAAGCGGGGGACAGAGAGGACAATGAGCAGTTCTTC.

The chain combines TRBV5-1 with TRBJ2-1, with 10 bases aligning to TRBD2. The junction had 5 bases not matched to a gene; V was cut back by 4 bases and J by 1 base. There are 16 residues in the CDR3. Germline CDR1 and CDR2: SGHRS and YFSETQ. CDR3 in amino acids: CASSVTSGTSYNEQFF. The CDR3 DNA follows: TGCGCCAGCAGCGTTACTAGCGGGACGTCCTACAATGAGCAGTTCTTC.

The genes are TRBV19 and TRBJ1-4; TRBD1 matches at 7 bases. J was trimmed by 10 bases and V by 10 bases; bases with no gene match: 18. Germline loops: CDR1 LNHDA, CDR2 SQIVND (reference sequence). The CDR3 loop spans 15 amino acids. In DNA form, the CDR3 reads TGTGCCACGACTTCCAGGACAGGCTTTGAAGGAAAACTGTTTTTT. Its translation: CATTSRTGFEGKLFF.

This chain uses TRBV27 with TRBJ1-5; TRBD1 matches 10 bases. The length of the CDR3 is 13 residues. Germline V gene sequence: CDR1 MNHEY, CDR2 SMNVEV (reference sequence). The ends lost 9 bases at V and 6 bases at J; junction bases unmatched: 5. The CDR3 nucleotides read TGTGCCAGTCGACAGGGGGCGGGTCAGCCCCAGCATTTT. Encoded protein: CASRQGAGQPQHF.

The chain joins TRBV6-4 to TRBJ2-5; 8 nucleotides match TRBD1. Germline lookup yields CDR1 MRHNA and CDR2 SNTAGT. With 7 bases clipped from V and 5 bases from J, the junction kept 6 bases outside the gene matches. CDR3 size: 13 residues. CDR3 nucleotide sequence: TGTGCCAGCATGGCAGGGGGCTCGGAGACCCAGTACTTC. Translated: CASMAGGSETQYF.

The chain has TRBV7-2 and TRBJ1-1; TRBD1 aligns across 7 bases. The CDR3 is 14 amino acids. Germline V gene data show CDR1 as SGHTA and CDR2 as FQGNSA. V lost 1 base, J lost 4 bases, and 3 bases stayed unmatched. The CDR3 loop is CASSLGPGGTEAFF. The CDR3, as DNA: TGTGCCAGCAGCTTAGGACCAGGGGGCACTGAAGCTTTCTTT.